These T cell receptor beta chains were read from a single sample in a study of blood T cell repertoires in COVID-19. Produced via immunoSEQ multiplex PCR; TCRdb's table is partial and in-frame only. The table records around 95,000 clones, approximately 84% of them present only once. Source material: peripheral blood. These receptors were obtained from a man aged 30 to 39 in a cohort sampled during active COVID-19. Both conserved end residues are part of each CDR3. The order of the fields is V gene, D gene, J gene, clone size, CDR3 protein, CDR3 DNA. A D gene is named only where the DNA matches it firmly. For some rows the clone size is stated as once, few or many, or as a class when expanded; others skip it.

TRBV10-1	TRBD2	TRBJ2-1	NA	CASSESRRGGGHDEQFF	TGCGCCAGCAGTGAGTCGCGGCGGGGGGGCGGTCACGATGAGCAGTTCTTC
TRBV7-2	TRBD2	TRBJ2-5	NA	CASQLAGGPEETQYF	TGTGCCTCCCAACTAGCGGGGGGGCCGGAGGAGACCCAGTACTTC
TRBV1	NA	TRBJ1-5	few	CTSSWGGRDF	TGCACCAGCAGCTGGGGGGGCAGGGATTTT
TRBV7-2	NA	TRBJ2-2	NA	CASSFIIDTGELFF	TGTGCCAGCAGCTTTATTATTGACACCGGGGAGCTGTTTTTT
TRBV7-2	NA	TRBJ2-7	NA	CASSFVGFSYEQYF	TGTGCCAGCAGCTTCGTCGGTTTTTCCTACGAGCAGTACTTC
TRBV7-9	NA	TRBJ1-4	NA	CASSPGEGDEKLFF	TGTGCCAGCAGCCCAGGGGAGGGAGATGAAAAACTGTTTTTT
TRBV12-3/TRBV12-4	NA	TRBJ2-1	NA	CASSYTLNNEQFF	TGTGCCAGCAGTTACACCCTGAACAATGAGCAGTTCTTC
TRBV7-8	NA	TRBJ2-6	NA	CASSPPGSFLSGANVLTF	TGTGCCAGCAGCCCTCCGGGGAGTTTTCTCTCTGGGGCCAACGTCCTGACTTTC
TRBV5-4	TRBD1	TRBJ2-7	NA	CASSVGGQGSYEQYF	TGTGCCAGCAGCGTGGGGGGACAGGGCTCCTACGAGCAGTACTTC
TRBV18	TRBD1	TRBJ2-7	NA	CASSVTGGASYEQYF	TGTGCCAGCTCAGTGACAGGGGGCGCCTCCTACGAGCAGTACTTC